The sequence of this T cell receptor beta chain was determined in a study of cytomegalovirus exposure and HLA in healthy donors. Nominally healthy donors were sampled, though unrecorded immune exposures were likely. The V end lost 4 bases, the J end lost 1 base, and 4 bases lay between the germline ends. The CDR3 spans 11 residues. The germline V gene encodes CDR1 SQVTM and CDR2 ANQGSEA. The PCR used 60 Vbeta and 13 Jbeta primers. TCRdb's copy holds only in-frame clones and misses some; the assay was immunoSEQ multiplex PCR. The sample has roughly 190,000 clones, 70% to 75% seen once; the top ten hold about 5%.

Source material: PBMCs. V gene TRBV29-1 combines with J gene TRBJ2-5, with D unclear. The sequence was obtained from a man aged 25 to 40 in good health and CMV-seropositive. The CDR3 is CSVAIQETQYF. The DNA of the CDR3 is TGCAGCGTTGCCATCCAAGAGACCCAGTACTTC.